Listed below are T cell receptor beta chains from one sample, sequenced in a study of T-cell memory formation after mild COVID-19. TCRdb independently ran MiXCR on the 5' RACE reads; one entry per CDR3 protein. The sample carries roughly 580,000 distinct CDR3 sequences, about 20% recorded once. Sequencing was performed on PBMCs or a T cell subset sorted from them (not recorded which). These receptors all stem from an adult woman who had mild COVID-19 (a few samples of this study predate the infection). Cell type and time point are not known. The conserved cysteine and the conserved F or W are not part of the CDR3 here. Not every row has a clone size; where given, it reads once, few, many or a size class.

size | J | V | CDR3
. | TRBJ2-6 | TRBV6-2/TRBV6-3 | ASSYSGAPLLGANVLT
. | TRBJ2-1 | TRBV24-1 | ATKGTSSTEQF
few | TRBJ2-6 | TRBV2 | ASISKASGANVLT
few | TRBJ2-7 | TRBV7-9 | ASSSTGWGAEQY
few | TRBJ2-5 | TRBV9 | ASQARGGGARETQY
few | TRBJ2-5 | TRBV7-8 | ASRRTGALQETQY
. | TRBJ2-3 | TRBV27 | ASSLYSGGAADTQY
few | TRBJ1-1 | TRBV7-3 | ASSYGGREAF
. | TRBJ2-3 | TRBV5-4 | ASSLPRGGGQDTQY
few | TRBJ2-5 | TRBV5-1 | ASSLTLKETQY
. | TRBJ2-2 | TRBV6-5 | ASSFDRANTGELF
few | TRBJ1-1 | TRBV3-1 | ASSQGSWGTEAF
many | TRBJ2-2 | TRBV23-1 | ASSPYRGDTGELF
few | TRBJ2-1 | TRBV29-1 | SVWQGEQF
. | TRBJ2-3 | TRBV12-3/TRBV12-4 | ASSFYGAQY
. | TRBJ1-2 | TRBV20-1 | SPADYGYT
few | TRBJ1-5 | TRBV3-1 | ASSQDPGRGQPQH
many | TRBJ2-4 | TRBV12-3/TRBV12-4 | ASSFIGGAGDIQY
many | TRBJ2-7 | TRBV14 | ASSQDVRGQNEQY
few | TRBJ2-7 | TRBV6-2/TRBV6-3 | ASSPVIGEQY
. | TRBJ1-5 | TRBV7-9 | ASSSSDRENNQPQH
. | TRBJ2-1 | TRBV7-9 | ASSLVGQEQF
few | TRBJ1-1 | TRBV7-6 | ASSRGVGTEAF
many | TRBJ2-7 | TRBV7-2 | ASSQGLAGEQY
. | TRBJ2-5 | TRBV5-1 | ASSLEHGETQY
. | TRBJ2-7 | TRBV12-3/TRBV12-4 | ASSQSDEQY
. | TRBJ2-2 | TRBV20-1 | SARLSGTNTGELF
many | TRBJ2-1 | TRBV7-2 | ASSRDRYNEQF
. | TRBJ2-7 | TRBV27 | ASSLWGRTYEQY
few | TRBJ1-4 | TRBV7-9 | ASSWDIPTNEKLF
many | TRBJ2-7 | TRBV29-1 | SVEGTSGSYEQY
many | TRBJ2-5 | TRBV5-1 | ASSPGLDIISPRGTQY
. | TRBJ2-1 | TRBV2 | ASSAPLVYNEQF
few | TRBJ1-2 | TRBV20-1 | SARYVGLYGYT
few | TRBJ2-2 | TRBV4-3 | ASSQDLVGAGLNTGELF
. | TRBJ1-5 | TRBV4-1 | ASSQGQGAFQPQH
many | TRBJ2-3 | TRBV7-8 | ASSSEAGGPIDTQY
. | TRBJ2-5 | TRBV20-1 | SARLSPQETQY
few | TRBJ2-3 | TRBV20-1 | SARSLTSTDTQY
many | TRBJ1-2 | TRBV12-3/TRBV12-4 | ASSPGTHYGYT
few | TRBJ1-2 | TRBV5-1 | ASSPAGPGTPRDYGYT
. | TRBJ2-3 | TRBV5-5 | ASSLVWGNSPPITDTQY
. | TRBJ2-3 | TRBV12-3/TRBV12-4 | ASSLSGRARDTQY
few | TRBJ2-3 | TRBV5-1 | ASSPRTGTSGGADTQY
few | TRBJ2-5 | TRBV10-3 | AISTGLAGGQETQY
. | TRBJ2-1 | TRBV7-9 | ASSHQGGATYNEQF